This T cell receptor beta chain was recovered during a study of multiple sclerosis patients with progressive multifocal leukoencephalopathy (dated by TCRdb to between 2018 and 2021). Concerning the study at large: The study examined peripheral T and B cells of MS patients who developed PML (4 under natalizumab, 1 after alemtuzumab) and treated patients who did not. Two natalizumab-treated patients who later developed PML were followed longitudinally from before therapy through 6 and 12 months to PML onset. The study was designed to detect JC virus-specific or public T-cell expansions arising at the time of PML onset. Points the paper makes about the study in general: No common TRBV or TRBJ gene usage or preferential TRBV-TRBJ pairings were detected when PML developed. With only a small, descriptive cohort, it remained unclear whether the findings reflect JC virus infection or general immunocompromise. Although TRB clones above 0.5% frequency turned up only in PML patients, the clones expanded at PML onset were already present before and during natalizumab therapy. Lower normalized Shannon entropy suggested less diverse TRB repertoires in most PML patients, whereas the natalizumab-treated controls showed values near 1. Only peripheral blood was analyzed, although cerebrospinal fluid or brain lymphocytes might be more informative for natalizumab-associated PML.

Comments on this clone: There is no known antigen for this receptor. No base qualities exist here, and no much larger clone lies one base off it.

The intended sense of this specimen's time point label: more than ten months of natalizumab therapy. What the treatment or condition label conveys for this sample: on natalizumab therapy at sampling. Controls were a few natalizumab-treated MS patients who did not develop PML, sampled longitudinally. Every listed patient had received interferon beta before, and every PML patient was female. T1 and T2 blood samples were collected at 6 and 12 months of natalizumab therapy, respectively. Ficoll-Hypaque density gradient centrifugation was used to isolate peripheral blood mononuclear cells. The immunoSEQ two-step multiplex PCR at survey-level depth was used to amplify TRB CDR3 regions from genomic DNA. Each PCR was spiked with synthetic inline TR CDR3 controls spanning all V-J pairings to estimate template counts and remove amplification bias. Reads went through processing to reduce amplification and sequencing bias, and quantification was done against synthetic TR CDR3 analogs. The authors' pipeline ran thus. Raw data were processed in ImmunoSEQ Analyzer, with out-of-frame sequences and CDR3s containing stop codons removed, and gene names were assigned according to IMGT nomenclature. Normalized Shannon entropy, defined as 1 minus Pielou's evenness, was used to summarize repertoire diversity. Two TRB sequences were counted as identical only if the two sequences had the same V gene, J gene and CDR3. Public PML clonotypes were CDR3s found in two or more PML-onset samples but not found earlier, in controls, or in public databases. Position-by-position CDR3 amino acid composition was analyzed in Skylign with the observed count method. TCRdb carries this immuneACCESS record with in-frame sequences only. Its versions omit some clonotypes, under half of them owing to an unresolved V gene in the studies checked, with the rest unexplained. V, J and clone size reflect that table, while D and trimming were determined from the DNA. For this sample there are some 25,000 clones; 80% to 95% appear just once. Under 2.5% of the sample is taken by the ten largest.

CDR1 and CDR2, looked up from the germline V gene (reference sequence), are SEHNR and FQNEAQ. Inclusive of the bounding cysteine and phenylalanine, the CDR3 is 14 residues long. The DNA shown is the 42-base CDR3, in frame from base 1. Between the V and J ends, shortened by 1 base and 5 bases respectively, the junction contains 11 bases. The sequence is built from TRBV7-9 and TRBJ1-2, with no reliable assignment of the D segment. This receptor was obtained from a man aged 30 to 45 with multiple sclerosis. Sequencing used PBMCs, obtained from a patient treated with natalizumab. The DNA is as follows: TGTGCCAGCAGCTTAGTACGGCAGACATATGGCTACACCTTC. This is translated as CASSLVRQTYGYTF.